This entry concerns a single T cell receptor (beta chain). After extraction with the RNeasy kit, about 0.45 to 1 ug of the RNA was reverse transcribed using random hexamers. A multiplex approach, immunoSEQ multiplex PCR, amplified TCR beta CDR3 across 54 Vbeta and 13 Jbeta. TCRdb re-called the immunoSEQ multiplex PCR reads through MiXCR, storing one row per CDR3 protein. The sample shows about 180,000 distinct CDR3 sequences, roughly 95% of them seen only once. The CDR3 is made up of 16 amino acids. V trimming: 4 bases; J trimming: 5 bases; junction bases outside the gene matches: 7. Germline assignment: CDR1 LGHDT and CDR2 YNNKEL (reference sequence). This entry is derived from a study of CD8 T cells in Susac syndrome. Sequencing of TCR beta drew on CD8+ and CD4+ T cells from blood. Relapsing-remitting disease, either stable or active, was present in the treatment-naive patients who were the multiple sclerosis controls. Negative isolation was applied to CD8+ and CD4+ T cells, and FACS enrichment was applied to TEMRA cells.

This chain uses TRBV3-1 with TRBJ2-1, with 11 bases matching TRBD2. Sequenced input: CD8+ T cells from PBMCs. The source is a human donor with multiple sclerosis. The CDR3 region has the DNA TGTGCCAGCAGCCCTCCCTTAGCGGGAGGGGACAATGAGCAGTTCTTC. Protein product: CASSPPLAGGDNEQFF.